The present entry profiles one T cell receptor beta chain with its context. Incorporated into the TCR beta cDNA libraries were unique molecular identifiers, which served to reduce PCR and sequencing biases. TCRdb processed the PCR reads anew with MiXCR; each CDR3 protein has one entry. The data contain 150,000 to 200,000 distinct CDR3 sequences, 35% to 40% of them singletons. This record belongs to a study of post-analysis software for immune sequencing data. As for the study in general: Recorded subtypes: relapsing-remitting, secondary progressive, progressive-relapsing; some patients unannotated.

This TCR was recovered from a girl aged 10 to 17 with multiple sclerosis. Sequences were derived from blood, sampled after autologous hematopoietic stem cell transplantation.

CDR3 loop: CASSYGGDYTF. Written as DNA, the CDR3 is TGTGCCAGCAGCTACGGGGGTGACTACACCTTC. The V gene is TRBV11-2, the J gene TRBJ1-2; the D gene is possibly TRBD1 (5 bases). Germline V lookup: CDR1 SGHAT, CDR2 FQNNGV. V was shortened by 4 bases and J by 10 bases, with 10 bases between the two germline ends. This CDR3 has 11 amino acids.